This TCR beta chain was identified during a study of cytomegalovirus exposure and HLA in healthy donors. Study findings and constraints: In a later analysis, TCR association rates varied by HLA locus: DRB1 most, HLA-C fewest. In a later analysis, HLA-associated TCR beta chains were more clonally expanded than equally common others. Most TCR sequences proved rare, with some public TCRs found in many donors.

Germline values: CDR1 SGHRS, CDR2 YFSETQ. The CDR3 length is 13 residues. Trimming left V 0 bases short and J 7 bases short, with 8 bases between. Primers: 60 Vbeta forward and 13 Jbeta reverse. Authors' methods: Counted up in a later analysis, unique TCR beta chains came to approximately 77 million, with around 9.9 million shared. The method was immunoSEQ multiplex PCR; TCRdb's version includes in-frame clones alone and lacks a portion of them. The DNA gave D and trimming, while V, J and clone size come from that table. Counted here are around 130,000 clones, roughly 80% occurring once; the ten biggest clones make up just over 2.5%. On this clone itself: Its antigen remains unidentified.

The chain employs TRBV5-1 and TRBJ2-1; no reliable D call. Sequencing was done on a sample of PBMCs. The sequence was collected from a man in his thirties or forties in good health and CMV-seronegative. This chain's CDR3 is CASSLAEQNEQFF. CDR3 coding DNA: TGCGCCAGCAGCTTGGCGGAACAGAATGAGCAGTTCTTC.